Below are 9 T cell receptor beta chains sequenced from a single sample in a study of T cell responses to AZD1222 COVID-19 vaccine. This table comes from immunoSEQ multiplex PCR, and its TCRdb copy is limited to in-frame clones, with some not included. Altogether about 56,000 clones are present, 80% being singletons, with the ten largest covering about 5%. The sequencing used peripheral blood, collected 28 days after the second AZD1222 dose. Receptors originate from an adult who received the AZD1222 COVID-19 vaccine.

The V gene is TRBV11-2, the J gene TRBJ2-3; 8 bases fit TRBD2. CDR3 size: 15 residues. The V segment lost 5 bases and the J segment 3 bases; nucleotides outside the gene matches: 7. Germline V gene data show CDR1 as SGHAT and CDR2 as FQNNGV. The CDR3 DNA sequence: TGTGCCAGCAGCATCGGACTAGCAGAAACAGATACGCAGTATTTT. This gives the protein CASSIGLAETDTQYF.

Concerning this clone itself: Sequence at one end of the junction differs from germline and may be a read error. CDR3 DNA sequence: TGTGCCAGCAGCTGGGATGGCAGGGGCTTTTTAGTCTTC. Its translation: CASSWDGRGFLVF. The chain carries TRBV7-2 and TRBJ2-1; perhaps TRBD1 as D (6 bases). The CDR3 length is 13 residues. Germline V gene lookup returns CDR1 SGHTA and CDR2 FQGNSA. Full variable domain (remainder filled in from reference TRBV7-2 and TRBJ2-1): GAGVSQSPSNKVTEKGKDVELRCDPISGHTALYWYRQSLGQGLEFLIYFQGNSAPDKSGLPSDRFSAERTGGSVSTLTIQRTQQEDSAVYLCASSWDGRGFLVFGPGTRLTVL.

V gene TRBV3-1 (or the pseudogene TRBV3-2) combines with J gene TRBJ1-6, with TRBD1 matching 7 bases. The V gene end was trimmed by 4 bases and the J gene end by 6 bases; junction bases not matched to a gene: 3. The germline gives CDR1 LGHDT, CDR2 YNNKEL (reference sequence). The CDR3 loop spans 14 amino acids. CDR3 region: CASSPRDSNSPLHF. As DNA, the CDR3 is TGTGCCAGCAGCCCCCGGGACAGTAATTCACCCCTCCACTTT.

This clone has a handful of counts. The rearrangement links TRBV5-1 to TRBJ1-1; no firm D call. The V end lost 6 bases, the J end lost 5 bases, and 17 bases lay between the germline ends. Looked up from germline, CDR1 is SGHRS and CDR2 is YFSETQ. The CDR3 consists of 14 residues. Here the CDR3 DNA reads TGCGCCAGCACCCCCCTGCCCGGAGGGACTGAAGCTTTCTTT. Residues: CASTPLPGGTEAFF.

Written as DNA, the CDR3 is TGCGCCAGCAGCTTGGGCGACGGAAAGTATAATTCACCCCTCCACTTT. The encoded protein is CASSLGDGKYNSPLHF. The chain combines TRBV5-1 with TRBJ1-6; D gene ambiguous. The germline gives CDR1 SGHRS, CDR2 YFSETQ. This CDR3 comprises 16 residues. Trimming pared 0 bases from V and 4 bases from J, leaving 11 bases between.

CDR3 amino acids: CAWSSRSGRGNTIYF. CDR3 nucleotides: TGTGCCTGGAGTTCCCGATCGGGGAGGGGAAACACCATATATTTT. The V call is TRBV30, the J call TRBJ1-3; D ambiguous. V was trimmed by 2 bases and J by 4 bases, leaving 15 bases between them. The germline V gene encodes CDR1 GTSNPN and CDR2 SVGIG (reference sequence). The CDR3 sequence is 15 residues long.

V gene TRBV6-5 combines with J gene TRBJ2-1, with D tentatively TRBD1 or TRBD2 (6 bases each). The V gene's germline CDR1 is MNHEY and CDR2 SVGAGI. The V end lost 0 bases, the J end lost 3 bases, and 12 bases lay between the germline ends. This CDR3 spans 16 amino acids. CDR3 residues: CASSYSGGQSYNEQFF. CDR3 nucleotides: TGTGCCAGCAGTTACTCGGGGGGCCAGAGCTACAATGAGCAGTTCTTC.

This rearrangement joins TRBV28 to TRBJ1-4; 7 bases map to TRBD1. This CDR3 region has 15 residues. V lost 5 bases and J lost 13; bases outside the gene matches: 16. Germline values: CDR1 MDHEN, CDR2 SYDVKM. CDR3 region: CASSRTDRPGEGLFF. In DNA, the CDR3 is TGTGCCAGCAGTCGGACGGACAGGCCCGGGGAAGGACTGTTTTTT.

Here the CDR3 DNA reads TGTGCCACCAGCTATAACAGGGGAAAAGAGACCCAGTACTTC. This translates into CATSYNRGKETQYF. The V call is TRBV15, the J call TRBJ2-5, with 7 positions matching TRBD1. CDR1 is LNHNV and CDR2 is YYDKDF in the germline V gene (reference sequence). The trim removed 5 bases at V and 3 bases at J, leaving 6 bases unmatched. The CDR3 length is 14 residues.